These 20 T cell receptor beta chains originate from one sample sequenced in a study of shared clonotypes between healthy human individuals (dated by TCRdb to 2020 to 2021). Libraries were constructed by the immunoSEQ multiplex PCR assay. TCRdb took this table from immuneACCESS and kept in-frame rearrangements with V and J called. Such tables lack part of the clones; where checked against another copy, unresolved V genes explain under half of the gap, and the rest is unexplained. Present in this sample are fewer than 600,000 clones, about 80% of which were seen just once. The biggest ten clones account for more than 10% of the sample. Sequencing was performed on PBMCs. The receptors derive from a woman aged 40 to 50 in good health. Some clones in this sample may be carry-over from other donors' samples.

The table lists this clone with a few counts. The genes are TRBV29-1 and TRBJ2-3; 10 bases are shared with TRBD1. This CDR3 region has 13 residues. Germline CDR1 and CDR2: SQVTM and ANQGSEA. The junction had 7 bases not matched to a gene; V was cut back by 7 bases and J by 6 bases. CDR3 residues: CSAPGQGRDTQYF. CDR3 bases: TGCAGCGCACCGGGACAGGGGCGGGATACGCAGTATTTT.

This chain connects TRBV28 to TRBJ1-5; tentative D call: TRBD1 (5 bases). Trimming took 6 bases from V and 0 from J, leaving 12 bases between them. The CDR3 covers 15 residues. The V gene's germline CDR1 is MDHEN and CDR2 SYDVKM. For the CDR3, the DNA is TGTGCCAGCAGCGAGCCAGGGATTAGCAATCAGCCCCAGCATTTT. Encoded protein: CASSEPGISNQPQHF. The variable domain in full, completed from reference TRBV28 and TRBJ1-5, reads DVKVTQSSRYLVKRTGEKVFLECVQDMDHENMFWYRQDPGLGLRLIYFSYDVKMKEKGDIPEGYSVSREKKERFSLILESASTNQTSMYLCASSEPGISNQPQHFGDGTRLSIL.

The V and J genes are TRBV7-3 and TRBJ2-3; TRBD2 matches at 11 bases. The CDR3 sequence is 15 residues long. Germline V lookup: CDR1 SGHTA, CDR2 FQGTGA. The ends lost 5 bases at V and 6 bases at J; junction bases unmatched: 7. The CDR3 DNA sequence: TGTGCCAGCAGCCTACTAGCGGGAGCAGGGGATACGCAGTATTTT. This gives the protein CASSLLAGAGDTQYF.

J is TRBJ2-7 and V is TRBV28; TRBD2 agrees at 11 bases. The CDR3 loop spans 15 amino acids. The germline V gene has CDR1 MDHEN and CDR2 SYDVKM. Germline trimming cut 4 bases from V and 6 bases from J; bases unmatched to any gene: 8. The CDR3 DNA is TGTGCCAGCAGTTCCCCTATTAGCGGGAGGGCCGAGCAGTACTTC. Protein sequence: CASSSPISGRAEQYF.

The CDR3 DNA follows: TGTGCCAGCAGCTTCAAAAGACTAGCGGGAGTTCGCGGAGAGACCCAGTACTTC. This translates into CASSFKRLAGVRGETQYF. V is TRBV11-1 and J is TRBJ2-5; 12 bases are shared with TRBD2. V lost 3 bases and J lost 4; bases outside the gene matches: 12. The CDR3 runs to 18 residues. Germline lookup yields CDR1 SGHAT and CDR2 FQDESV (reference sequence).

For the CDR3, the DNA is TGCGCCAGCAGCTTGGCAGGGGTGAACACCGGGGAGCTGTTTTTT. Amino acid sequence: CASSLAGVNTGELFF. The V call is TRBV5-1, the J call TRBJ2-2, with D perhaps TRBD1 (6 bases). This CDR3 has 15 residues. Germline V lookup: CDR1 SGHRS, CDR2 YFSETQ. V was clipped by 0 bases and J by 1 base, with 7 bases between them.

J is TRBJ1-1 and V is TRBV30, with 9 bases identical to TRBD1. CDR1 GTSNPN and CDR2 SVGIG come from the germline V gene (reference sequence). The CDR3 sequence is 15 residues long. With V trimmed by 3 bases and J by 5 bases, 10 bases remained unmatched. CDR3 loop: CAWSLKTGGLTEAFF. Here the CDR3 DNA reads TGTGCCTGGAGCCTTAAGACAGGGGGTCTTACTGAAGCTTTCTTT.

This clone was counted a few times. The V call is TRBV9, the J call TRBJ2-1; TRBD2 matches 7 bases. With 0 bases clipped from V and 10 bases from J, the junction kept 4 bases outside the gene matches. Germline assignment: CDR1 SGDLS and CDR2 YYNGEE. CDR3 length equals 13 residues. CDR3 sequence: CASSVAPLAEQFF. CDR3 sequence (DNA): TGTGCCAGCAGCGTAGCCCCACTAGCGGAGCAGTTCTTC.

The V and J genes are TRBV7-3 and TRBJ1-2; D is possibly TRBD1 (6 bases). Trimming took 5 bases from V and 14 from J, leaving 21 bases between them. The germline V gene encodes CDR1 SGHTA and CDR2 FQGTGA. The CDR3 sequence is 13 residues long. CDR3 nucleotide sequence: TGTGCCAGCAGCACCCCCGGGACACCAGGCTGTACCTTC. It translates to CASSTPGTPGCTF.

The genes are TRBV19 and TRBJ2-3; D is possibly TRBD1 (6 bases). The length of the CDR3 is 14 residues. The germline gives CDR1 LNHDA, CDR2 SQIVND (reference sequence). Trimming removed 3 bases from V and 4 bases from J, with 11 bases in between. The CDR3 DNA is TGTGCCAGTAGTATCGCGGCAGGGGCAGATACGCAGTATTTT. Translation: CASSIAAGADTQYF.

The DNA of the CDR3 is TGTGCCTGGAGTGTCGGGGAAACTGAAGCTTTCTTT. Translating gives CAWSVGETEAFF. V is TRBV30 and J is TRBJ1-1; D is uncertain. Germline CDR1 GTSNPN, CDR2 SVGIG (reference sequence). This CDR3 has 12 amino acids. Trimming removed 0 bases at V and 5 bases at J, with 7 bases between.

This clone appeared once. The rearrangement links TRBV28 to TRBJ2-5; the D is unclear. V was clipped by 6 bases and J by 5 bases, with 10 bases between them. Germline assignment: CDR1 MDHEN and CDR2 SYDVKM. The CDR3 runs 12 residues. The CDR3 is CASSPAGETQYF. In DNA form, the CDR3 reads TGTGCCAGCAGCCCTGCCGGGGAGACCCAGTACTTC.

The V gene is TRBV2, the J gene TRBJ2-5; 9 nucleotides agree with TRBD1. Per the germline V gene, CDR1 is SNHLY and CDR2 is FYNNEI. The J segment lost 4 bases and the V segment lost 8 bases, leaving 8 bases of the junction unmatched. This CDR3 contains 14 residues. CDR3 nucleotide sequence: TGTGCCAGCGCCGGCGGGACAGGGATAGAGACCCAGTACTTC. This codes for CASAGGTGIETQYF.

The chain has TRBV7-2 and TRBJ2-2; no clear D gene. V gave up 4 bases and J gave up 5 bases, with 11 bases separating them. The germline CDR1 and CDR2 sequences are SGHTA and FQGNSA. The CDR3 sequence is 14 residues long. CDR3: CASSSSRSTGELFF. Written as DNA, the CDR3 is TGTGCCAGCAGCTCCTCCCGTAGTACCGGGGAGCTGTTTTTT.

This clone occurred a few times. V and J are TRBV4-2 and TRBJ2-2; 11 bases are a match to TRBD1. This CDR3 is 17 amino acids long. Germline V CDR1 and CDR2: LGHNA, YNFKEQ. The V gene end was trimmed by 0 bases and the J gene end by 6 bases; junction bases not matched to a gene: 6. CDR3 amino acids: CASSQEDGQGAAGELFF. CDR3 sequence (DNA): TGTGCCAGCAGCCAAGAAGACGGACAGGGGGCCGCCGGGGAGCTGTTTTTT.

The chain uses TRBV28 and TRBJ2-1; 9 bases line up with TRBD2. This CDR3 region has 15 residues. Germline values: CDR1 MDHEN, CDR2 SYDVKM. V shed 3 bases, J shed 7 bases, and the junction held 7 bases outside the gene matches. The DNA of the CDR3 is TGTGCCAGCAGTTTTGGCGGGAGGGCCGGGAATGAGCAGTTCTTC. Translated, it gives CASSFGGRAGNEQFF.

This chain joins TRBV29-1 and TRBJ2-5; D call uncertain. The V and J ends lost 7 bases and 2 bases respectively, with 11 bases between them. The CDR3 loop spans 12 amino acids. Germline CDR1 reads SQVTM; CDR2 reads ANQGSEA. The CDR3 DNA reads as TGCAGCGGAAAATGGGCACAAGAGACCCAGTACTTC. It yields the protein CSGKWAQETQYF. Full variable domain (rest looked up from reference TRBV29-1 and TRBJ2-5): SAVISQKPSRDICQRGTSLTIQCQVDSQVTMMFWYRQQPGQSLTLIATANQGSEATYESGFVIDKFPISRPNLTFSTLTVSNMSPEDSSIYLCSGKWAQETQYFGPGTRLLVL.

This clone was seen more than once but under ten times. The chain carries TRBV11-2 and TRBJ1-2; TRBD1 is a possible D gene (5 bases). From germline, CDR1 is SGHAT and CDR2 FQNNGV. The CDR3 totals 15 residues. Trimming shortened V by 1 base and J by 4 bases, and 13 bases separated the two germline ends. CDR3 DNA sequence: TGTGCCAGCAGCTTAGTTGCAGGGAGTGGCTATGGCTACACCTTC. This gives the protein CASSLVAGSGYGYTF.

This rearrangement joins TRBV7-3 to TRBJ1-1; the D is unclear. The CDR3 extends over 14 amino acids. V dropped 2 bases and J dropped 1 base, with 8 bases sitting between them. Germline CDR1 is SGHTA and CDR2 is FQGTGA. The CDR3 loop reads CASSLQRSNTEAFF. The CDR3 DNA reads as TGTGCCAGCAGCTTACAGCGCTCGAACACTGAAGCTTTCTTT.

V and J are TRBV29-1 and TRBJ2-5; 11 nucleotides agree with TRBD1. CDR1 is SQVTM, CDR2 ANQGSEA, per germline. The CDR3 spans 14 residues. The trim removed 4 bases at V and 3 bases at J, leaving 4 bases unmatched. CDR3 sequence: CSVGWGQGEETQYF. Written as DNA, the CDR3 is TGCAGCGTTGGCTGGGGACAGGGGGAAGAGACCCAGTACTTC.